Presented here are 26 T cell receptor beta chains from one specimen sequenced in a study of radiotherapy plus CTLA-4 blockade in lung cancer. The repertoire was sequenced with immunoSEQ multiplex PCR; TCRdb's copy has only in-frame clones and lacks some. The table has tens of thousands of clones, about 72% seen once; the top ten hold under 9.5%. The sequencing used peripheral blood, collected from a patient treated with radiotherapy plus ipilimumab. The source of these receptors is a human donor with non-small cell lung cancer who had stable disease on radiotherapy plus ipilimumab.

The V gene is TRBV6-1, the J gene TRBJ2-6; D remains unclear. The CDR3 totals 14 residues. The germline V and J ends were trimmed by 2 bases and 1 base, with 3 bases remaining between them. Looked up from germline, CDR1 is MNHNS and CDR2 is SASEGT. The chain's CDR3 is CASSEQSGANVLTF. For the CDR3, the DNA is TGTGCCAGCAGTGAACAGTCTGGGGCCAACGTCCTGACTTTC.

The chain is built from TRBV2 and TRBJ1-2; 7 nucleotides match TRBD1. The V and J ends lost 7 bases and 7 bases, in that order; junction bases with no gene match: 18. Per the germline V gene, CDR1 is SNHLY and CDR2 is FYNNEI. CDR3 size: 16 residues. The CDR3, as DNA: TGTGCCAGCACGGTCACAATGTCAGGGGGAGCTGGTGGCTACACCTTC. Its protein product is CASTVTMSGGAGGYTF.

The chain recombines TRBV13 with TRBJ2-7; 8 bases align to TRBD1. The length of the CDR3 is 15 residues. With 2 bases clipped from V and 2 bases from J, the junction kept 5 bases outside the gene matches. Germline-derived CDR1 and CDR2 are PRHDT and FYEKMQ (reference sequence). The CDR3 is CASSLPGQGPYEQYF. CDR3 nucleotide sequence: TGTGCCAGCAGCTTACCAGGACAGGGACCCTACGAGCAGTACTTC.

The CDR3 DNA is TGTGCCAGCAGCTTGGCTCCGACCAATTCACCCCTCCACTTT. This encodes CASSLAPTNSPLHF. The rearrangement joins TRBV11-3 to TRBJ1-6; no reliable D call. This CDR3 is built from 14 residues. Trimming took 3 bases from V and 7 from J, leaving 10 bases between them. Germline values: CDR1 SGHNT, CDR2 YENEEA. The full variable domain, its missing parts supplied by reference TRBV11-3 and TRBJ1-6, is EAGVVQSPRYKIIEKKQPVAFWCNPISGHNTLYWYLQNLGQGPELLIRYENEEAVDDSQLPKDRFSAERLKGVDSTLKIQPAELGDSAVYLCASSLAPTNSPLHFGNGTRLTVT.

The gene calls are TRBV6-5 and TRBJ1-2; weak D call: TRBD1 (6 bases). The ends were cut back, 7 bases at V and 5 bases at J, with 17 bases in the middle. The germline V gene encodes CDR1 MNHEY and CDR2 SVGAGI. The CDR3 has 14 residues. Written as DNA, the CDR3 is TGTGCCAGCACCCCCACAGGGCGGGAGTATGGCTACACCTTC. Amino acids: CASTPTGREYGYTF.

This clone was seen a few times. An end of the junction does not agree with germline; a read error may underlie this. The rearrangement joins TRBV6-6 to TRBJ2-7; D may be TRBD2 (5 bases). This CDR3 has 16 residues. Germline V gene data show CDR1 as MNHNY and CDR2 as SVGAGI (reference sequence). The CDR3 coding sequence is TGTGCCAGCAGTTCCCACCTACTTTATGCTTCACGGGATTCGCCTTTC. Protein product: CASSSHLLYASRDSPF.

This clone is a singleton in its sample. CDR3: CASSQDLRPGNTEAFF. CDR3 in DNA: TGCGCCAGCAGCCAAGATCTACGGCCCGGGAACACTGAAGCTTTCTTT. The chain joins TRBV4-1 to TRBJ1-1; D gene ambiguous. CDR1 is MGHRA and CDR2 is YSYEKL in the germline V gene. V shed 0 bases and J shed 1 base, with 12 bases lying between them. CDR3 length: 16 amino acids.

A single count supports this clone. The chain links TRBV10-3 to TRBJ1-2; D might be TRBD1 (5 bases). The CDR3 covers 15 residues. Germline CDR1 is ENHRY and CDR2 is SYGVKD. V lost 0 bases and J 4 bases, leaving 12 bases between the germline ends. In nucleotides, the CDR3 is TGTGCCATCAGTGAGTCGAAGGCAGGGACCTATGGCTACACCTTC. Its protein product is CAISESKAGTYGYTF.

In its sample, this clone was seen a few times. The CDR3 DNA sequence: TGTGCCAGCAGTCCTCTGTTACAGGGCGCTGAAGCTTTCTTT. Protein product: CASSPLLQGAEAFF. The chain couples TRBV28 to TRBJ1-1; D possibly corresponds to TRBD1 (6 bases). V lost 5 bases and J 6 bases, leaving 16 bases between the germline ends. This CDR3 contains 14 residues. Germline V CDR1 and CDR2: MDHEN, SYDVKM.

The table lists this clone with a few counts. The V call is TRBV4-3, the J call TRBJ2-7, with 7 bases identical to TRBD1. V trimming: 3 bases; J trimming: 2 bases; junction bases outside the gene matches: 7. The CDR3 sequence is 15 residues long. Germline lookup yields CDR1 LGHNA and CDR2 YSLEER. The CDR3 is CASSQGQIETYEQYF. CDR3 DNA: TGCGCCAGCAGCCAGGGACAGATTGAGACCTACGAGCAGTACTTC.

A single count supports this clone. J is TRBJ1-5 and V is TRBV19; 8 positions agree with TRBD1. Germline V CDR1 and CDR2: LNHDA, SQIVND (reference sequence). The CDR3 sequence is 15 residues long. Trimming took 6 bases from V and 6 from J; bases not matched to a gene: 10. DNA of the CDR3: TGTGCCAGTAGCTCCGGAGACAGGGGCCCTCAGCCCCAGCATTTT. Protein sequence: CASSSGDRGPQPQHF.

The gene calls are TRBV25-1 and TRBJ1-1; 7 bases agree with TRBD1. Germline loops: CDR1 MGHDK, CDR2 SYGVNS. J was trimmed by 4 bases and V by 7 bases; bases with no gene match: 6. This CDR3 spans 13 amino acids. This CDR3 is CASTATGSTEAFF. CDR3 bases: TGTGCCAGCACCGCGACAGGGAGCACTGAAGCTTTCTTT.

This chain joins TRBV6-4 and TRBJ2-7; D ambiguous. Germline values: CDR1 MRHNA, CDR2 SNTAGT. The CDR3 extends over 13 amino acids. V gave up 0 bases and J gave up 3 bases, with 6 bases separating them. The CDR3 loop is CASSDSRNYEQYV. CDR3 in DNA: TGTGCCAGCAGTGACTCGCGAAACTACGAGCAGTACGTC.

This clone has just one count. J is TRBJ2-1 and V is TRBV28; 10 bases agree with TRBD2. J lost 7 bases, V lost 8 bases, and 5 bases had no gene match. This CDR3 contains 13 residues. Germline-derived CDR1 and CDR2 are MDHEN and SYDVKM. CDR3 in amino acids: CASRGTSDNEQFF. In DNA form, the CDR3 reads TGTGCCAGCCGGGGGACTAGCGATAATGAGCAGTTCTTC.

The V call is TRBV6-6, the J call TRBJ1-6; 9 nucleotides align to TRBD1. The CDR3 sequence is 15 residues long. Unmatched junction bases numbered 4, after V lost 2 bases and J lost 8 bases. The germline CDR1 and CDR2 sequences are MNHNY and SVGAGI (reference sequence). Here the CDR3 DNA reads TGTGCCAGCAGTTACAACAGGGGGCTTTATTCACCCCTCCACTTT. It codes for CASSYNRGLYSPLHF.

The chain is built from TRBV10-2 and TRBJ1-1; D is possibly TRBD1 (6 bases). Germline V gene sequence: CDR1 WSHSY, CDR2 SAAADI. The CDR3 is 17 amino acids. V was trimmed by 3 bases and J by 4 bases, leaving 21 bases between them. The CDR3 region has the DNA TGCGCCAGCAGTGATGGCAGGGGCGCAAAAGGTGGCACTGAAGCTTTCTTT. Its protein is CASSDGRGAKGGTEAFF.

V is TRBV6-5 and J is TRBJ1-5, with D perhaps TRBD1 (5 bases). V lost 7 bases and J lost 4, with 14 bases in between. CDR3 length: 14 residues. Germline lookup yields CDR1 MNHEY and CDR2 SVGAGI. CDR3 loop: CASTRDGRNQPQHF. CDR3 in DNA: TGTGCCAGCACCCGGGACGGCCGAAATCAGCCCCAGCATTTT.

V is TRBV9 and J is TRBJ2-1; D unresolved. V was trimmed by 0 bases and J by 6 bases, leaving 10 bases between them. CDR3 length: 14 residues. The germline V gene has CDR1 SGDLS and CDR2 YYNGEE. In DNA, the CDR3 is TGTGCCAGCAGCGTAGCGATAGGTTCCAATGAGCAGTTCTTC. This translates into CASSVAIGSNEQFF.

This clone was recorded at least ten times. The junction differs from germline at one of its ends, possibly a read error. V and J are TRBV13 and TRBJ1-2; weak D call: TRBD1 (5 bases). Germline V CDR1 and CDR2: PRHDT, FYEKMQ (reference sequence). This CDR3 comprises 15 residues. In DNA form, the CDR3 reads TGTGCCCGCAGCTCGGGACCGGGGGGGGGCTATGGCTACACCTTC. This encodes CARSSGPGGGYGYTF.

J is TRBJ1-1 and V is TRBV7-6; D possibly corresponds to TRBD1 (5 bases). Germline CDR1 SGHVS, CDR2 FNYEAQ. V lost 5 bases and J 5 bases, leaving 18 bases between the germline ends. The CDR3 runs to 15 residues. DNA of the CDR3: TGTGCCAGCAGCCAGAGACCGAGTGGGGGGACTGAAGCTTTCTTT. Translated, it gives CASSQRPSGGTEAFF.

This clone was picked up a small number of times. CDR3 region: CASSTWTGHVYEQYV. The CDR3 DNA is TGTGCCAGCAGCACCTGGACAGGGCACGTGTACGAGCAGTACGTC. The V gene is TRBV21-1, the J gene TRBJ2-7; the table's D call of TRBD1 was not tested on the DNA. TRBV21-1 is a pseudogene locus. This CDR3 contains 15 residues.

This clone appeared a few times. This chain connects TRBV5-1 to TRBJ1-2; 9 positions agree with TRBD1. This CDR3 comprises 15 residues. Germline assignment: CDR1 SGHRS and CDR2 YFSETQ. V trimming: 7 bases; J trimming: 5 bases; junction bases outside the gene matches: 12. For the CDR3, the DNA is TGCGCCAGCGGCAGAGATTTACAGGGGGCGTATGGCTACACCTTC. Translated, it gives CASGRDLQGAYGYTF.

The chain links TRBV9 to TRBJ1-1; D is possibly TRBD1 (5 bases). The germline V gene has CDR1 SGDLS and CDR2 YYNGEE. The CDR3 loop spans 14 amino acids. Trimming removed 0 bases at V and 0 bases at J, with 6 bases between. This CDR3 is CASSVGQLNTEAFF. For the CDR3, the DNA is TGTGCCAGCAGCGTAGGACAGTTGAACACTGAAGCTTTCTTT.

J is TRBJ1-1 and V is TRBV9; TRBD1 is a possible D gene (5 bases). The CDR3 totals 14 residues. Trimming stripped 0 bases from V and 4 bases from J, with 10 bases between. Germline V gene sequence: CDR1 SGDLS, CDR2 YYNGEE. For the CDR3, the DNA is TGTGCCAGCAGCGTAGAGGGGAGGGCCACTGAAGCTTTCTTT. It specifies CASSVEGRATEAFF.

CDR3: CASSIRDGTNEKLFF. DNA of the CDR3: TGTGCCAGTAGTATCCGGGACGGAACTAATGAAAAACTGTTTTTT. This chain uses TRBV19 with TRBJ1-4, with D tentatively TRBD1 (5 bases). CDR1 is LNHDA and CDR2 is SQIVND in the germline V gene (reference sequence). CDR3 size: 15 residues. The germline V and J ends were trimmed by 3 bases and 1 base, with 9 bases remaining between them.

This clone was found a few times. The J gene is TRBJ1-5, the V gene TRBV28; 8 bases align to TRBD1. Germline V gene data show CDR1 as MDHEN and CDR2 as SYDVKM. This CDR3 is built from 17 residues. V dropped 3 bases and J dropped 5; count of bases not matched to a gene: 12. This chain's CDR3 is CASSFGGGQGAYQPQHF. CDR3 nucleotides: TGTGCCAGCAGTTTCGGGGGGGGCCAGGGGGCATATCAGCCCCAGCATTTT.